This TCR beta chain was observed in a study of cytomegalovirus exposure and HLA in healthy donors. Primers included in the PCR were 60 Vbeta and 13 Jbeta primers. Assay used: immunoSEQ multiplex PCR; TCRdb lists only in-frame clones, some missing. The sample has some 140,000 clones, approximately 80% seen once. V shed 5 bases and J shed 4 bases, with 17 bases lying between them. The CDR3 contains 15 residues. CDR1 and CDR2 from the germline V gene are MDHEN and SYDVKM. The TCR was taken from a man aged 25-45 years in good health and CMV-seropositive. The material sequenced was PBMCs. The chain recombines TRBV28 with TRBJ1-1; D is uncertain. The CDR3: CASSPRTLRVTEAFF. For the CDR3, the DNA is TGTGCCAGCAGTCCAAGAACCCTTCGGGTCACTGAAGCTTTCTTT.